These 13 T cell receptor beta chains came from one sample sequenced in a study of cytomegalovirus exposure and HLA in healthy donors. Vbeta (60) and Jbeta (13) primers were used in the PCR. Repertoires were generated with immunoSEQ multiplex PCR, while TCRdb's copy carries only in-frame clones and drops some. The sample shows more than 20,000 clones, approximately 79% of them seen only once. Specimen: PBMCs. All receptors derive from a male donor in good health and CMV-seronegative.

V and J are TRBV28 and TRBJ2-3; no clear D. Germline V gene sequence: CDR1 MDHEN, CDR2 SYDVKM. The CDR3 contains 12 residues. V was clipped by 8 bases and J by 2 bases, with 8 bases between them. The CDR3 region is CASATYTDTQYF. The CDR3 DNA is TGTGCCAGCGCAACTTACACAGATACGCAGTATTTT.

The chain carries TRBV10-3 and TRBJ2-5; D ambiguous. Trimming took 6 bases from V and 3 from J, leaving 11 bases between them. The CDR3 contains 13 residues. The germline gives CDR1 ENHRY, CDR2 SYGVKD. CDR3 region: CAISLSPEETQYF. The CDR3 region has the DNA TGTGCCATCAGCTTAAGTCCAGAAGAGACCCAGTACTTC.

V usage is TRBV5-4 and J usage is TRBJ2-5; TRBD2 matches 12 bases. V shed 6 bases, J shed 4 bases, and the junction held 7 bases outside the gene matches. From germline, CDR1 is SGHNT and CDR2 YYREEE (reference sequence). This CDR3 region has 15 residues. The chain's CDR3 is CASTPSGGAGETQYF. CDR3 in DNA: TGTGCCAGCACACCTAGCGGGGGGGCCGGAGAGACCCAGTACTTC.

The V gene is TRBV4-2, the J gene TRBJ2-4; D is unresolved. The CDR3 loop spans 12 amino acids. Germline CDR1 reads LGHNA; CDR2 reads YNFKEQ. Trimming stripped 5 bases from V and 5 bases from J, with 7 bases between. The CDR3: CASSGPENIQYF. The CDR3 DNA reads TGTGCCAGCAGCGGGCCCGAAAACATTCAGTACTTC.

The J gene is TRBJ2-2, the V gene TRBV9; no clear D gene. The V gene lost 1 base and the J gene lost 0 bases, with 7 bases spanning the gap. The CDR3 runs to 15 residues. The V gene's germline CDR1 is SGDLS and CDR2 YYNGEE. As DNA, the CDR3 is TGTGCCAGCAGCGTATCAGGTTCGAACACCGGGGAGCTGTTTTTT. Translated: CASSVSGSNTGELFF.

The chain carries TRBV7-9 and TRBJ2-1, with 7 positions matching TRBD2. The J segment lost 6 bases and the V segment lost 5 bases, leaving 19 bases of the junction unmatched. Looked up from germline, CDR1 is SEHNR and CDR2 is FQNEAQ (reference sequence). The CDR3 has 18 amino acids. CDR3 DNA: TGTGCCAGCAGCCAAAATTGGGGAAACGGGAGGACGGCCAATGAGCAGTTCTTC. Translation: CASSQNWGNGRTANEQFF.

The chain joins TRBV27 to TRBJ2-7; D perhaps matches TRBD2 (5 bases). The V end was cut by 3 bases, the J end by 5 bases, with 14 bases between. The CDR3 length is 14 residues. CDR1 and CDR2 from the germline V gene are MNHEY and SMNVEV (reference sequence). CDR3 nucleotides: TGTGCCAGCAGTTTCTCCGGACTCCCCCACGAGCAGTACTTC. It translates to CASSFSGLPHEQYF.

The chain recombines TRBV4-3 with TRBJ2-1; D is unclear. Germline V lookup: CDR1 LGHNA, CDR2 YSLEER. Between the trimmed V and J ends, which lost 0 bases and 8 bases, there was a span of 5 bases. The CDR3 extends over 12 amino acids. The CDR3 spells CASSQDRYEQFF. CDR3 sequence (DNA): TGCGCCAGCAGCCAAGATCGGTATGAGCAGTTCTTC.

V and J are TRBV2 and TRBJ2-7; 7 bases match TRBD2. This CDR3 has 15 residues. The V gene end was trimmed by 5 bases and the J gene end by 2 bases; junction bases not matched to a gene: 9. Germline CDR1 is SNHLY and CDR2 is FYNNEI. CDR3 sequence (DNA): TGTGCCAGCAGTATCGAGTCGGGAGGACCCTACGAGCAGTACTTC. Its translation is CASSIESGGPYEQYF.

V usage is TRBV6-6 and J usage is TRBJ2-1; 8 bases fit TRBD1. CDR1 is MNHNY, CDR2 SVGAGI, per germline (reference sequence). With 8 bases clipped from V and 8 bases from J, the junction kept 14 bases outside the gene matches. The CDR3 sequence is 15 residues long. The CDR3 bases are TGTGCCAGCTCTCAGGGGGCGGGAATTATATATGAGCAGTTCTTC. This encodes CASSQGAGIIYEQFF.

V gene TRBV4-3 combines with J gene TRBJ1-5, with TRBD1 as a possible D gene (5 bases). With 0 bases removed from V and 1 base from J, the gap between germline ends came to 16 bases. The CDR3 is made up of 18 amino acids. CDR1 and CDR2 (germline): LGHNA, YSLEER. CDR3 bases: TGCGCCAGCAGCCAAGATTTGGGCAGGGTGGGGAGCAATCAGCCCCAGCATTTT. Translated: CASSQDLGRVGSNQPQHF.

The V gene is TRBV4-3, the J gene TRBJ2-2, with 7 bases that match TRBD1. Losses at the gene ends were 2 bases for V and 2 bases for J; bases not matched to a gene: 8. This CDR3 has 17 amino acids. In germline, CDR1 is LGHNA, CDR2 YSLEER. This CDR3 reads CASSQSRDSENTGELFF. CDR3 DNA: TGCGCCAGCAGCCAATCCCGGGACAGCGAAAACACCGGGGAGCTGTTTTTT.

This clone has a handful of counts. The chain uses TRBV10-3 and TRBJ1-4, with 8 bases that match TRBD1. Germline CDR1 is ENHRY and CDR2 is SYGVKD. The CDR3 totals 14 residues. V lost 3 bases, J lost 8 bases, and 5 bases stayed unmatched. CDR3 region: CAISEGQGGEKLFF. The CDR3 DNA reads as TGTGCCATCAGTGAAGGACAGGGCGGGGAAAAACTGTTTTTT.